The T cell receptor beta chain under discussion was sequenced for a study of regulatory T cells in long-lasting Graves disease. iRepertoire HTBI primers and Arm-PCR of CDR3 regions built TCR beta libraries. MiXCR, run by TCRdb on the multiplex PCR reads, gives a single entry per CDR3 protein. The sample records 560,000 or so distinct CDR3 sequences, approximately 16% being singletons. The time point was: newly diagnosed GD, antithyroid drugs for less than 3 months. PBMC RNA served as the TCR library source. This clonotype was recorded many times. The CDR3 extends over 16 amino acids. The V end was cut by 1 base, the J end by 2 bases, with 12 bases between. Germline V gene sequence: CDR1 SGHVS, CDR2 FQNEAQ. The same specimen was also included in a second study, on T cells in Graves' hyperthyroidism and ophthalmopathy. That source reports: Exclusions: uncontrolled infection, other autoimmune disease, pregnancy, lactation.

This sequence was found in a young man with Graves disease. The chain combines TRBV7-8 with TRBJ1-5; unclear D gene. This material consisted of peripheral blood mononuclear cells (PBMCs), taken at new diagnosis, from a patient treated with antithyroid drugs. DNA of the CDR3: TGTGCCAGCAGCTTAGGGGTCAGGTCTGGCAATCAGCCCCAGCATTTT. Translation: CASSLGVRSGNQPQHF.